This TCR beta chain was sequenced in a study of neoadjuvant anti-PD-1 for oral cavity cancer. Time point indicated: after neoadjuvant nivolumab, at surgical resection. Assay: immunoSEQ multiplex PCR; the TCRdb copy retains only in-frame clones and omits some. The repertoire has about 68,000 clones, 85% of them found once; the top ten carry roughly 3.4%. CDR3 length equals 15 residues. Germline V gives CDR1 SGDLS, CDR2 YYNGEE. V lost 6 bases to trimming and J lost 3 bases, with 18 bases between them. The sequencing used PBMCs, collected after nivolumab (anti-PD-1) treatment. The clonotype originates from a person between 40 and 85 years old with oral cavity squamous cell carcinoma. This chain links TRBV9 with TRBJ1-1; TRBD1 might be the D (5 bases). The DNA for the CDR3 is TGTGCCAGCACCCCCATCGGGGTCAGGGACACTGAAGCTTTCTTT. Its protein is CASTPIGVRDTEAFF.